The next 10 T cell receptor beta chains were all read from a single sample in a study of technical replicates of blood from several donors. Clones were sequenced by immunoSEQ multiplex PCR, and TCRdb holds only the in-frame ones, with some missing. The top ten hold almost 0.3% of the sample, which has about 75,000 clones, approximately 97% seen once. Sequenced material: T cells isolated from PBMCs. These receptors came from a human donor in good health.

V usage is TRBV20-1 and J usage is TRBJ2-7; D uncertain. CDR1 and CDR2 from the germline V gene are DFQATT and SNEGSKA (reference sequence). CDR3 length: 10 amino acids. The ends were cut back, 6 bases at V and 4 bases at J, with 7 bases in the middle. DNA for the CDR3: TGCAGTGCCCGAGGTTACGAGCAGTACTTC. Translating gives CSARGYEQYF.

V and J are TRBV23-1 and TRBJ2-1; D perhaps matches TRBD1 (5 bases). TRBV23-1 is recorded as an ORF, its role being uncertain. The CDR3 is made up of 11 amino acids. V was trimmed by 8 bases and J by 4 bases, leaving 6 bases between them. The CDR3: CASQGYNEQFF. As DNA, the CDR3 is TGCGCCAGCCAGGGTTACAATGAGCAGTTCTTC.

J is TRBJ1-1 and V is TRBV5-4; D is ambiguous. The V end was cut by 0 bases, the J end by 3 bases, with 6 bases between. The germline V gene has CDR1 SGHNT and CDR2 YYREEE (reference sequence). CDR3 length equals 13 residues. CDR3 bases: TGTGCCAGCAGCTTGGAGGAGGACACTGAAGCTTTCTTT. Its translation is CASSLEEDTEAFF.

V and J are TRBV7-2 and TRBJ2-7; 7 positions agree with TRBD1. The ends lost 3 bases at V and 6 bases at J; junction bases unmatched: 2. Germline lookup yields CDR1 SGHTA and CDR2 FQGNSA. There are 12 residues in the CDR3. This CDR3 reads CASSFTGAEQYF. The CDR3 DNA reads TGTGCCAGCAGCTTTACAGGGGCCGAGCAGTACTTC.

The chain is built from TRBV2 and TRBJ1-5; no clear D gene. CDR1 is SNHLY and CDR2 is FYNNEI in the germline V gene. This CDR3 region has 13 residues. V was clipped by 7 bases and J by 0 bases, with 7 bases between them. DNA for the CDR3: TGTGCCAGCATGGTAGATAGCAATCAGCCCCAGCATTTT. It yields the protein CASMVDSNQPQHF.

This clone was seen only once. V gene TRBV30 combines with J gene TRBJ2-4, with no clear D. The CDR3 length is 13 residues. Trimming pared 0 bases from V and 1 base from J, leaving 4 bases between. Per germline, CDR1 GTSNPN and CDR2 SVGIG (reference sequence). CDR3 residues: CAWSVQAKNIQYF. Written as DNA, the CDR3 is TGTGCCTGGAGTGTGCAGGCCAAAAACATTCAGTACTTC. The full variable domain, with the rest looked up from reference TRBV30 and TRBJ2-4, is SQTIHQWPATLVQPVGSPLSLECTVEGTSNPNLYWYRQAAGRGLQLLFYSVGIGQISSEVPQNLSASRPQDRQFILSSKKLLLSDSGFYLCAWSVQAKNIQYFGAGTRLSVL.

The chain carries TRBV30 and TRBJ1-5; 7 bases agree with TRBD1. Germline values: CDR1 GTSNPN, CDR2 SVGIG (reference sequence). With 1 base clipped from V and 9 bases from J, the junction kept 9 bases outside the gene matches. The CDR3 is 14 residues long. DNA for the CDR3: TGTGCCTGGAGTGCTACAGGGGTTGAGGGGCCCCAGCATTTT. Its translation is CAWSATGVEGPQHF.

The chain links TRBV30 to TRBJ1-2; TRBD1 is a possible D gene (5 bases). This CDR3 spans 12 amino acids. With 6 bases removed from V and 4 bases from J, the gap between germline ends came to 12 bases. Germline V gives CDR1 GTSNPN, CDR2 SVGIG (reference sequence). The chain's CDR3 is CACPPTAYGYTF. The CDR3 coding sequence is TGTGCCTGTCCGCCGACAGCCTATGGCTACACCTTC.

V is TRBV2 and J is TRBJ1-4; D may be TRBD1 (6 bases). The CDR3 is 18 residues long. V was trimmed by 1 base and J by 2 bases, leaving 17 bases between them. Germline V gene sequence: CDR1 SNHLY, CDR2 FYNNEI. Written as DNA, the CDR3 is TGTGCCAGCAGTGAAGACAGGGTGGGGGGGGTGACTAATGAAAAACTGTTTTTT. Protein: CASSEDRVGGVTNEKLFF.

CDR3 region: CASSLARGNTIYF. The CDR3 DNA sequence: TGTGCCAGCAGCTTAGCTAGAGGAAACACCATATATTTT. The gene calls are TRBV7-2 and TRBJ1-3; D is undetermined. The V end was cut by 0 bases, the J end by 4 bases, with 4 bases between. Germline CDR1 is SGHTA and CDR2 is FQGNSA. The CDR3 runs 13 residues.